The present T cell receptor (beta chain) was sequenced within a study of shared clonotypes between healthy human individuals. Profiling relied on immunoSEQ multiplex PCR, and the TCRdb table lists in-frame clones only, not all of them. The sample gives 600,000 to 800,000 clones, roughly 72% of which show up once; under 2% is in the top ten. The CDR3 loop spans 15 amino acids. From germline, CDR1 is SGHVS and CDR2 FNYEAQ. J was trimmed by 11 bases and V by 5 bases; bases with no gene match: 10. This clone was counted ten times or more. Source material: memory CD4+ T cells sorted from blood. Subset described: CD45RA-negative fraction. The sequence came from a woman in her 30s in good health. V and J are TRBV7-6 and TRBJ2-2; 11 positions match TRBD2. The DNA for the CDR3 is TGTGCCAGCAGCCTGCAAGCGGGACTAGCGGTCGAGCTGTTTTTT. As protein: CASSLQAGLAVELFF.